This T cell receptor beta chain is from a study of shared clonotypes between healthy human individuals. The study, taken as a whole, reports: Sample collection involved blood only; tissue repertoires are likely different. For naive CD4 cells, roughly 5.5% of clonotypes were shared across a handful of donors.

This table comes from immunoSEQ multiplex PCR, and its TCRdb copy is limited to in-frame clones, with some not included. This table holds some 2.1 million clones, less than 95% found once. In regard to this clone: Its specificity is unknown.

CD45RO-negative, CCR7-selected cells formed the naive CD8 fraction, which excluded terminally differentiated effector memory CD45RA+ cells. From germline, CDR1 is MNHNS and CDR2 SASEGT. The V end was cut by 2 bases, the J end by 3 bases, with 10 bases between. This CDR3 region has 14 residues. The specimen sequenced was naive CD8+ T cells sorted from blood. The genes are TRBV6-1 and TRBJ1-1; D remains unclear. This receptor was identified in a man between 18 and 35 years old in good health. CDR3 nucleotides: TGTGCCAGCAGTGAAAGGGTCCCGGACACTGAAGCTTTCTTT. It codes for CASSERVPDTEAFF.